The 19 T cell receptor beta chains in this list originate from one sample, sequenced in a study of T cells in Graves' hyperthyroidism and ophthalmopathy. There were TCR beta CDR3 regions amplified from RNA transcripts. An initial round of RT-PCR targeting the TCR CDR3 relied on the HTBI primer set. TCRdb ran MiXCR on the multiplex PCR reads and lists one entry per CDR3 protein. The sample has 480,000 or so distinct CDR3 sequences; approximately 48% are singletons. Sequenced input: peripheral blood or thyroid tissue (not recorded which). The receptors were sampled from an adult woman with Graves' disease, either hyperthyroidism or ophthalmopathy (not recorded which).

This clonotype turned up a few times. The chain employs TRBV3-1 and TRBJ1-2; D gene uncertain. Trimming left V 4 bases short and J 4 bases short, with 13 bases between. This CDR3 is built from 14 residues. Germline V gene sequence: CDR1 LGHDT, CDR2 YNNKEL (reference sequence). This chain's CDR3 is CASSLRSGSYGYTF. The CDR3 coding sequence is TGTGCCAGCAGCCTCCGGTCCGGGAGCTATGGCTACACCTTC.

CDR3 coding DNA: TGCAGCGTTGCCCCGTCTGGGACAGGGGGCGAGCAGTACTTC. Translating gives CSVAPSGTGGEQYF. The chain is built from TRBV29-1 and TRBJ2-7; 11 positions agree with TRBD1. J was trimmed by 6 bases and V by 4 bases; bases with no gene match: 8. The CDR3 totals 14 residues. Germline V gives CDR1 SQVTM, CDR2 ANQGSEA.

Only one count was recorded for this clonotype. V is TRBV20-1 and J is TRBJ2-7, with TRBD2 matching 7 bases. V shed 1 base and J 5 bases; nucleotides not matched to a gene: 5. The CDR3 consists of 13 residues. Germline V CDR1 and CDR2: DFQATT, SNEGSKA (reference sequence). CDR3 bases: TGCAGTGCTAGAGGACTAGCTCCCCACGAGCAGTACTTC. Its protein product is CSARGLAPHEQYF.

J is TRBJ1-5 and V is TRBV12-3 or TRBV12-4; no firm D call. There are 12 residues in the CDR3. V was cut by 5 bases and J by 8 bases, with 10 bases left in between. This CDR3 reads CASSEAREPQHF. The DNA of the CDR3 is TGTGCCAGCAGTGAAGCAAGGGAGCCCCAGCATTTT.

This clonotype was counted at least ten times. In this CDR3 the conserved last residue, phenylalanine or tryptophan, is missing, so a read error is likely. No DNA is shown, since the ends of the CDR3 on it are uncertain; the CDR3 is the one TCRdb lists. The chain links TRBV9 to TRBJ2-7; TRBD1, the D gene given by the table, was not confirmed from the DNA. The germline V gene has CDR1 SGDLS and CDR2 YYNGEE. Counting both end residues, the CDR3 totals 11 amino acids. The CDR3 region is CASSVGQGVID.

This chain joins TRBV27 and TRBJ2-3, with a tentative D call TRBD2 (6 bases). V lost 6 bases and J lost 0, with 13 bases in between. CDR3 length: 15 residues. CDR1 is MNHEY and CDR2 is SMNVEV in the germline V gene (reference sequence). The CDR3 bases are TGTGCCAGCAGAACCGGGACTTATAGCACAGATACGCAGTATTTT. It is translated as CASRTGTYSTDTQYF.

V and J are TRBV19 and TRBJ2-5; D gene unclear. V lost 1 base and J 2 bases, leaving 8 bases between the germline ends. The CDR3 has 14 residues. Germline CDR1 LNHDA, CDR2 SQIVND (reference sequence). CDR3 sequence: CASSIGARQETQYF. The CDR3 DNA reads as TGTGCCAGTAGTATAGGGGCGCGGCAAGAGACCCAGTACTTC.

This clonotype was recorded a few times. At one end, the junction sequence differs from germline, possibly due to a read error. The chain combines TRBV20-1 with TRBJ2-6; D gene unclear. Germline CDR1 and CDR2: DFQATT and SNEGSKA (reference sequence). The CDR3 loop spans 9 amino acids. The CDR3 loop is CSARDLESF. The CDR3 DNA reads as TGCAGTGCTAGAGATCTCGAGAGTTTC.

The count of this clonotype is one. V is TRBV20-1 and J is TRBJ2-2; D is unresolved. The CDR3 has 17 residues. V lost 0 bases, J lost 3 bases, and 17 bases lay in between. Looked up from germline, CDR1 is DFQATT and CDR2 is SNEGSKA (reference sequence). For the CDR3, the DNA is TGCAGTGCTAGAGATGTGCCCGGCACTGGGTACACCGGGGAGCTGTTTTTT. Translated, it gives CSARDVPGTGYTGELFF.

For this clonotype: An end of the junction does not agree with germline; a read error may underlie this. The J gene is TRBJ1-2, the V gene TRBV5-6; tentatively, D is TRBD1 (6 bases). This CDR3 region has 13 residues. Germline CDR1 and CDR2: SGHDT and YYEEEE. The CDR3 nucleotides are TGTGCCAGCAGATTGGACAGAGACTATGGCTACACCTTC. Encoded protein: CASRLDRDYGYTF.

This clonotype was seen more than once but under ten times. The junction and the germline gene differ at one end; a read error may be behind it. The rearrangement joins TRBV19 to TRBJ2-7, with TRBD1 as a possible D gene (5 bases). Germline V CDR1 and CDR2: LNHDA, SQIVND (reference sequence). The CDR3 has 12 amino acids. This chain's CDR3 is CASSTGSYEQYF. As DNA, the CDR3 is TGCGCCAGCAGTACAGGTTCCTACGAGCAGTACTTC. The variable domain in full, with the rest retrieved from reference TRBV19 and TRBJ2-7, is DGGITQSPKYLFRKEGQNVTLSCEQNLNHDAMYWYRQDPGQGLRLIYYSQIVNDFQKGDIAEGYSVSREKKESFPLTVTSAQKNPTAFYLCASSTGSYEQYFGPGTRLTVT.

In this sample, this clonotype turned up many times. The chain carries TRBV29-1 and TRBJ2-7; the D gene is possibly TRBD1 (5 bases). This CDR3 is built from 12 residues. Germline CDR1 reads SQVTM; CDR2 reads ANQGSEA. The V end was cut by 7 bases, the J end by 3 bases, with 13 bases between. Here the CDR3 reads CSATTANYEQYF. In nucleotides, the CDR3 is TGCAGCGCCACGACAGCCAACTACGAGCAGTACTTC.

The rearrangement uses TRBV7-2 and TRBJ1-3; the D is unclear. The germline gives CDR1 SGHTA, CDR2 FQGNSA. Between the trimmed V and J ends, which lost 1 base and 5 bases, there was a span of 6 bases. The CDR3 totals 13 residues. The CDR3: CASSLGARNTIYF. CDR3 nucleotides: TGTGCCAGCAGCTTAGGGGCCAGAAACACCATATATTTT.

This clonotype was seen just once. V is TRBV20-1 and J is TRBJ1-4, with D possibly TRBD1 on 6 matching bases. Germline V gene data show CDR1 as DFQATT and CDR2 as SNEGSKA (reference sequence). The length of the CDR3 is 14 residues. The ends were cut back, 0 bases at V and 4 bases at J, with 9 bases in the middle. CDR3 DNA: TGCAGTGCTAGAGATGGACAGCGTAATGAAAAACTGTTTTTT. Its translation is CSARDGQRNEKLFF.

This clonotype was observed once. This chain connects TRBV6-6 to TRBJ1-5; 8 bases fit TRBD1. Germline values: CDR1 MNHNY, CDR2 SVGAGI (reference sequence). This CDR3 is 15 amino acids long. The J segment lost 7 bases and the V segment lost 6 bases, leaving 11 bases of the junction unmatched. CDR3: CASSPGQGSVQPQHF. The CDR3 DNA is TGTGCCAGCAGCCCCGGACAGGGATCTGTCCAGCCCCAGCATTTT.

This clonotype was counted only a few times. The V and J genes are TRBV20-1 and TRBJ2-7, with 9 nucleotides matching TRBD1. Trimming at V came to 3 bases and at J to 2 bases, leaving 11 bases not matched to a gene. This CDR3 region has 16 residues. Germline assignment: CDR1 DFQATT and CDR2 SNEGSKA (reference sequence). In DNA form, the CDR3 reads TGCAGTGCTAGTGACGCTGGGACAGGGATCGCCTACGAGCAGTACTTC. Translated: CSASDAGTGIAYEQYF.

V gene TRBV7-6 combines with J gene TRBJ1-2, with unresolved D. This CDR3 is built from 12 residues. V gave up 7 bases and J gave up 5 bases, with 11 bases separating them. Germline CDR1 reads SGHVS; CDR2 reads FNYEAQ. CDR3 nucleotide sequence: TGTGCCAGCAACTCCCAAGGGTATGGCTACACCTTC. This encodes CASNSQGYGYTF.

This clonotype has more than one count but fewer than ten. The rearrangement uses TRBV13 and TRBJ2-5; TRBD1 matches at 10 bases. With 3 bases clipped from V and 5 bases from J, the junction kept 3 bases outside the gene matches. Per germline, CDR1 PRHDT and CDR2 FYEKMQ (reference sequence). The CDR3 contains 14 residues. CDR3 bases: TGTGCCAGCAGCTTCTCGACAGGGGGCGAGACCCAGTACTTC. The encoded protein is CASSFSTGGETQYF.

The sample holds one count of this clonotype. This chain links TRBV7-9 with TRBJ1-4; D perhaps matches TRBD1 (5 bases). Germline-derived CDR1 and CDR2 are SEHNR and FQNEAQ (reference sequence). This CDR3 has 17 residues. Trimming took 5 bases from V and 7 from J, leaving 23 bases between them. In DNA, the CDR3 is TGTGCCAGCAGCCCAAGGGCGGGGCGACAGCTAGGTGAAAAACTGTTTTTT. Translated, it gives CASSPRAGRQLGEKLFF.